These T cell receptor beta chains were read from a single sample in a study of tumor-infiltrating lymphocytes in oesophageal squamous cell carcinoma. TCRdb re-called the PCR reads with MiXCR, one entry per CDR3 protein. The sample contains 9,000 to 13,000 distinct CDR3 sequences, 58% of which appear only once. Input material: esophageal tumor tissue. All receptors come from a female donor with esophageal squamous cell carcinoma. CDR3s include the opening cysteine and the closing phenylalanine or tryptophan. A D gene is named only where the DNA matches it firmly. The size of a clone is reported for some rows only, either as once, few or many, or as a class for expanded clones.

15,TRBJ2-1,many,TRBV11-3,.,TGTGCCAGCAGCCGACTAGGGAGCTCCTACAATGAGCAGTTCTTC,CASSRLGSSYNEQFF
14,TRBJ2-5,.,TRBV5-3,TRBD1,TGTGCCAGCAGCTTGGCAGGGGGCCAAGAGACCCAGTACTTC,CASSLAGGQETQYF
15,TRBJ2-7,medium-sized,TRBV7-2,TRBD2,TGTGCCAGCAGCCCTGGGACTAGCTCCTACAATGAGCAGTACTTC,CASSPGTSSYNEQYF
12,TRBJ2-7,.,TRBV6-6,.,TGTGCCAGCACCCAGGAAACCTACGAGCAGTACTTC,CASTQETYEQYF
15,TRBJ1-1,few,TRBV7-2,TRBD1,TGTGCCAGCAGCTCAAGGGGGACAGCGAACACTGAAGCTTTCTTT,CASSSRGTANTEAFF
16,TRBJ2-3,.,TRBV28,.,TGTGCCAGCAGTGCCGCGTGGGAAGTTGGCACAGATACGCAGTATTTT,CASSAAWEVGTDTQYF
11,TRBJ2-1,.,TRBV6-2/TRBV6-3,.,TGTGCCAGCTGGACGGGCTACGAGCAGTACTTT,CASWTGYEQYF
15,TRBJ2-7,.,TRBV28,.,TGTGCCAGCAGGACGGGGGGGACAGGGTTTGACGAGCAGTACTTC,CASRTGGTGFDEQYF
11,TRBJ1-1,.,TRBV6-6,.,TGTGCCAGCAGTGCTCTACACCAAGCTTTCTTT,CASSALHQAFF
15,TRBJ2-1,once,TRBV19,TRBD1,TGTGCCAGTAGCCCCACAGGGGGCGCGTACAATGAGCAGTTCTTC,CASSPTGGAYNEQFF
15,TRBJ1-3,.,TRBV28,TRBD1,TGTGCCAGCAGTTCCCAGGGGGCGGGAGGAAACACCATATATTTT,CASSSQGAGGNTIYF
15,TRBJ2-7,.,TRBV19,.,TGTGCCAGTAGTATTGTGGTAGACAGCTCCTACGAGCAGTACTTC,CASSIVVDSSYEQYF
11,TRBJ1-2,.,TRBV7-2,.,TGTGCCAGCACACTCGCACTGGGCTACACCTTC,CASTLALGYTF
14,TRBJ2-6,.,TRBV7-3,.,TGTGCCAGCAGCGTTAACTCTGGGGCCAACGTCCTGACTTTC,CASSVNSGANVLTF
14,TRBJ2-7,many,TRBV15,TRBD1,TGTGCCACCAGCAGAGAGACAGGGGGCTACGAGCAGTACTTC,CATSRETGGYEQYF
16,TRBJ2-3,.,TRBV24-1,TRBD2,TGTGCCACCAGTGACGCCGGGACTAGCGGCACAGATACGCAGTATTTT,CATSDAGTSGTDTQYF
14,TRBJ1-1,.,TRBV12-3/TRBV12-4,TRBD1,TGTGCCAGCAGTAAACAGGGGGCGTACACTGAAGCTTTCTTT,CASSKQGAYTEAFF
13,TRBJ2-5,.,TRBV7-6,.,TGTGCCAGCAGCTTCGGGTACCAAGAGACCCAGTACTTC,CASSFGYQETQYF
14,TRBJ1-6,.,TRBV7-9,.,TGTGCCAGCAGCTCATACAGGAGACACTACGAGCAGTACTTT,CASSSYRRHYEQYF
11,TRBJ2-7,medium-sized,TRBV7-6,.,TGTGCCAGCAGCCCAGGAACCGAGCAGTACTTC,CASSPGTEQYF
16,TRBJ2-1,.,TRBV7-2,TRBD2,TGTGCCAGCAGCCACCCCGGACTAGCGGTCTACAATGAGCAGTTCTTC,CASSHPGLAVYNEQFF
15,TRBJ2-1,.,TRBV11-1,.,TGTGCCAGCAGCTCGGACCTTGGCTGGGGCGATGAGCAGTTCTTC,CASSSDLGWGDEQFF
13,TRBJ1-2,.,TRBV24-1,.,TGTGCCACCAGTGATTGGCAGGGAAATGGCTACACCTTC,CATSDWQGNGYTF
15,TRBJ2-7,.,TRBV24-1,TRBD1,TGTGCCACCAGTGATCCTAGACAGGGCGCCTACGAGCAGTACTTC,CATSDPRQGAYEQYF
13,TRBJ2-5,.,TRBV7-3,.,TGTGCCAGCAGCTTAGTTGCGGCCAATGAGCAGTACTTC,CASSLVAANEQYF
15,TRBJ2-7,.,TRBV6-1,TRBD1,TGTGCCAGCAGTGAGATGGGACAGGGGAAGGGGGAGCAGTACTTC,CASSEMGQGKGEQYF
14,TRBJ1-5,.,TRBV7-9,.,TGTGCCAGCAGCCATCCAGGTCCCAATCAGCCCCAGCATTTT,CASSHPGPNQPQHF
14,TRBJ2-5,.,TRBV28,.,TGTGCCAGCAGTTTCGTTCCGTTAGAACTGACCCAGTACTTC,CASSFVPLELTQYF
15,TRBJ1-2,.,TRBV28,.,TGTGCCAGCAGTTTAGGGTCACAGGGATGGTATGGCTACACCTTC,CASSLGSQGWYGYTF
14,TRBJ2-5,.,TRBV7-9,.,TGTGCCAGCAGCCTGGCAAGCTCCTACAATGAGCAGTACTTC,CASSLASSYNEQYF
13,TRBJ2-5,once,TRBV7-7,.,TGTGCCAGCAGCTTATATCGCCAAGAGACCCAGTACTTC,CASSLYRQETQYF
15,TRBJ2-7,few,TRBV7-2,.,TGTGCCAGCAGCTTAGGGTTGACCCTAACCTTGGCCCAGTACTTC,CASSLGLTLTLAQYF
15,TRBJ2-1,few,TRBV7-2,.,TGTGCCAGCAGGACCACAGGGAGCTCCTACAATGAGCAGTTCTTC,CASRTTGSSYNEQFF
15,TRBJ2-3,.,TRBV7-3,TRBD1,TGTGCCAGCAGCTCATATCAGGGGGCGAGAGATACGCAGTATTTT,CASSSYQGARDTQYF
14,TRBJ2-5,.,TRBV7-3,TRBD2,TGTGCCAGCAGCTTAGTAGCGGGGTTGGAGACCCAGTACTTC,CASSLVAGLETQYF
14,TRBJ2-1,.,TRBV24-1,TRBD2,TGTGCCACCAGTGGGGCGACTAGCGAAAATGAGCAGTTCTTC,CATSGATSENEQFF
16,TRBJ2-6,.,TRBV6-5,TRBD1,TGTGCCAGCAAGGTACAGGGGGCATCTGGGGCCAACGTCCTGACTTTC,CASKVQGASGANVLTF
14,TRBJ1-1,.,TRBV4-1,.,TGCGCCAGCAGCCAACCCCTCATAAACACTGAAGCTTTCTTT,CASSQPLINTEAFF
13,TRBJ2-5,few,TRBV7-2,.,TGTGCCAGCAGCTTATCCAGGCAAGAGACCCAGTACTTC,CASSLSRQETQYF
11,TRBJ2-1,.,TRBV7-3,.,TGTGCCAGCAGCTCCGCTAATGAGCAGTTCTTC,CASSSANEQFF
15,TRBJ2-7,few,TRBV20-1,.,TGCAGTGCTAGAGATCAGGGAGTGAATTCCTACGAGCAGTACTTC,CSARDQGVNSYEQYF